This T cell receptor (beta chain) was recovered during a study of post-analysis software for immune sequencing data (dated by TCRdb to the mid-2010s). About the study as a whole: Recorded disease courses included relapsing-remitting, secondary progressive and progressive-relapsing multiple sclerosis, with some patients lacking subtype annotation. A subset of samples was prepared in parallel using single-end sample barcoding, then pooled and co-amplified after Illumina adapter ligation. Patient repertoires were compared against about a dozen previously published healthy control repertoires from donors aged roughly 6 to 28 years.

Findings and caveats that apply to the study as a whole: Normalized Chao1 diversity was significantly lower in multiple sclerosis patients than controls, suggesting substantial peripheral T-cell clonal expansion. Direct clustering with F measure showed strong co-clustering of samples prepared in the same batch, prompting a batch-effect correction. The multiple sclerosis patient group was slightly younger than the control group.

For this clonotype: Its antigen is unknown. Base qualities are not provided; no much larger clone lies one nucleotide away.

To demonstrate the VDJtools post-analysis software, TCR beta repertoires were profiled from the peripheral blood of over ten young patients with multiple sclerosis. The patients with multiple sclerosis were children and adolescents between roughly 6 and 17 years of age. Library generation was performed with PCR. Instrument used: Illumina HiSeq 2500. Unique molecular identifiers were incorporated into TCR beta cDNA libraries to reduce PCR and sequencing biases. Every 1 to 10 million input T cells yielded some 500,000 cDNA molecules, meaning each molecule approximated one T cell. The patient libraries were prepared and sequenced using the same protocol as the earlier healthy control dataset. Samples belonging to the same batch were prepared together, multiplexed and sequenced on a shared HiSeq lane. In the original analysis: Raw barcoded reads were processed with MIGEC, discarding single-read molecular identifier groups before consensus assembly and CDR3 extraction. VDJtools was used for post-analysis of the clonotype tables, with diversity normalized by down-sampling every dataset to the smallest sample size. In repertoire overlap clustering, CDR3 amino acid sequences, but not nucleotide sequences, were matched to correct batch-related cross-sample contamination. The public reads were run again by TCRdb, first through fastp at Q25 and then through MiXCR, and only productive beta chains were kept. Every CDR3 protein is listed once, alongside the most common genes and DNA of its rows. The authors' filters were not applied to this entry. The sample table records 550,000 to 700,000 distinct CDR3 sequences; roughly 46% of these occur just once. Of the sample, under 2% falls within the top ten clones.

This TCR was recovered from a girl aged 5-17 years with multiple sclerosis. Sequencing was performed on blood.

The nucleotide sequence is TGTGCCAGCAGCGTACGTAGCACCGCTAGCACAGATACGCAGTATTTT. The translation is CASSVRSTASTDTQYF. The rearrangement combines TRBV9 with TRBJ2-3, with the D gene not confidently named. For CDR1 and CDR2, the germline V gene lists SGDLS and YYNGEE. The CDR3, from cysteine to phenylalanine, totals 16 residues. This entry keeps only the CDR3 DNA: 48 bases, framed from base 1. The germline ends are 12 bases apart after V is trimmed by 1 base and J by 0 bases.